These 10 T cell receptor beta chains came from one sample sequenced in a study of T cell repertoires in cytomegalovirus infection. MiXCR, run by TCRdb on the reads, gives a single entry per CDR3 protein. The sample yields some 350,000 distinct CDR3 sequences, approximately 35% seen once. These receptors have no identified antigens. The sequencing used cultured PBMCs, collected from culture after CMV antigen stimulation. These receptor sequences come from a human donor in good health (CMV status not recorded). Some clones in this sample may be carry-over from other donors' samples.

The V call is TRBV7-8, the J call TRBJ2-7; D may match TRBD1 or TRBD2 (5 bases each). Germline V CDR1 and CDR2: SGHVS, FQNEAQ. CDR3 length: 11 residues. Deletions cut 0 bases from V and 10 bases from J, with 7 bases between. The CDR3 nucleotides are TGTGCCAGCAGCTTAGCGGGACCTCAGTACTTC. Its protein is CASSLAGPQYF.

The chain recombines TRBV29-1 with TRBJ1-2, with TRBD1 matching over 7 bases. Trimming removed 5 bases from V and 2 bases from J; junction bases left unmatched: 11. CDR3 size: 15 residues. From germline, CDR1 is SQVTM and CDR2 ANQGSEA. CDR3 nucleotide sequence: TGCAGCGTTACTCAACTACCGGGACAGAACTATGGCTACACCTTC. Translation: CSVTQLPGQNYGYTF.

This clonotype was seen a handful of times. This chain uses TRBV7-2 with TRBJ2-3; TRBD1 is a possible D gene (5 bases). Germline V gene lookup returns CDR1 SGHTA and CDR2 FQGNSA. The CDR3 contains 13 residues. V lost 7 bases, J lost 3 bases, and 11 bases lay in between. CDR3 sequence: CASTQAGTDTQYF. CDR3 bases: TGTGCCAGCACCCAAGCAGGGACAGATACGCAGTATTTT.

The chain has TRBV5-1 and TRBJ1-1, with D hard to call. The CDR3 has 12 residues. The V gene lost 3 bases and the J gene lost 6 bases, with 9 bases spanning the gap. Germline V gene sequence: CDR1 SGHRS, CDR2 YFSETQ. CDR3 nucleotides: TGCGCCAGCAGCTCTGGGCTCCCTGAAGCTTTCTTT. Translation: CASSSGLPEAFF.

The DNA for the CDR3 is TGTGCCAGCAGTTTGGCGGACATTTATACTGAAGCTTTCTTT. It translates to CASSLADIYTEAFF. The chain joins TRBV12-3 or TRBV12-4 to TRBJ1-1; tentative D call: TRBD1 (5 bases). The germline V and J ends were trimmed by 3 bases and 5 bases, with 13 bases remaining between them. The CDR3 is made up of 14 amino acids.

This clonotype occurred many times. CDR3 in DNA: TGTGCCAGCAGCCAAAACCCTGCGGGAGGGCGGTACAATGAGCAGTTCTTC. This gives the protein CASSQNPAGGRYNEQFF. V gene TRBV3-1 combines with J gene TRBJ2-1; TRBD2 matches at 9 bases. The CDR3 contains 17 residues. Germline CDR1 is LGHDT and CDR2 is YNNKEL (reference sequence). With V trimmed by 2 bases and J by 4 bases, 9 bases remained unmatched.

This clonotype was detected many times. The rearrangement uses TRBV7-2 and TRBJ1-6, with D possibly being TRBD1 (6 bases). The V gene's germline CDR1 is SGHTA and CDR2 FQGNSA. Trimming took 3 bases from V and 7 from J, leaving 16 bases between them. This CDR3 spans 16 amino acids. This chain's CDR3 is CASSLPTGTWNSPLHF. In DNA form, the CDR3 reads TGTGCCAGCAGCTTGCCCACAGGGACTTGGAATTCACCCCTCCACTTT. Full variable domain (outside the CDR3, taken from reference TRBV7-2 and TRBJ1-6): GAGVSQSPSNKVTEKGKDVELRCDPISGHTALYWYRQSLGQGLEFLIYFQGNSAPDKSGLPSDRFSAERTGGSVSTLTIQRTQQEDSAVYLCASSLPTGTWNSPLHFGNGTRLTVT.

This clonotype was counted at least ten times. V is TRBV7-2 and J is TRBJ2-1, with 7 bases identical to TRBD2. Germline values: CDR1 SGHTA, CDR2 FQGNSA. V lost 3 bases, J lost 4 bases, and 9 bases stayed unmatched. This CDR3 is built from 16 residues. CDR3 amino acids: CASSLGDYPPYNEQFF. The CDR3 nucleotides are TGTGCCAGCAGCTTGGGGGACTATCCTCCTTACAATGAGCAGTTCTTC.

This clonotype was seen only a few times. The genes are TRBV29-1 and TRBJ1-1, with D maybe TRBD1 (5 bases). Per germline, CDR1 SQVTM and CDR2 ANQGSEA. CDR3 size: 12 residues. The V end was cut by 7 bases, the J end by 3 bases, with 12 bases between. Written as DNA, the CDR3 is TGCAGCGCGAGGAGGGGTGACACTGAAGCTTTCTTT. Encoded protein: CSARRGDTEAFF.

The rearrangement links TRBV6-6 to TRBJ2-3; D gene ambiguous. Per germline, CDR1 MNHNY and CDR2 SVGAGI (reference sequence). The CDR3 is 13 residues long. Trimming took 5 bases from V and 6 from J, leaving 12 bases between them. The CDR3 DNA is TGTGCCAGCAGTCCCCAAATCTCGGATACGCAGTATTTT. It yields the protein CASSPQISDTQYF.